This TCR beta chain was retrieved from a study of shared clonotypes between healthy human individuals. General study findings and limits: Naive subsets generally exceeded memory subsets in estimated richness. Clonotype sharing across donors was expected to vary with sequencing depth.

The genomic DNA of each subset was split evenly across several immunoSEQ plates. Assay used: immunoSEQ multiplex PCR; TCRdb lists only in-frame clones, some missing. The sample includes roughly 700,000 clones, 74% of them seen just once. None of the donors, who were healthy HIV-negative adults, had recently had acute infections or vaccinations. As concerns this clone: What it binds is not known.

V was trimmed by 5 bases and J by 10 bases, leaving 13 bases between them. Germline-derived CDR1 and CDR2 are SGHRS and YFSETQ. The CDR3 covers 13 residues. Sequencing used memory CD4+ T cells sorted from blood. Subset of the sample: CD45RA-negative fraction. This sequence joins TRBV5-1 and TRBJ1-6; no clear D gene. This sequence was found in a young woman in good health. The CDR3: CASRHDVSSPLHF. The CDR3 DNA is TGCGCCAGCAGACACGACGTCTCATCACCCCTCCACTTT.